The following is a T cell receptor beta chain sequence with its context. Its target is not known. This specimen comes from a study of cytomegalovirus exposure and HLA in healthy donors. The primer mix had 60 Vbeta and 13 Jbeta primers. Clones were sequenced by immunoSEQ multiplex PCR, and TCRdb holds only the in-frame ones, with some missing. Of roughly 150,000 clones in the sample, 82% were seen once. The germline V gene encodes CDR1 SGHRS and CDR2 YFSETQ. The CDR3 covers 15 residues. V lost 0 bases to trimming and J lost 2 bases; unmatched junction nucleotides: 3. Whole-study results and caveats: The study reported that TCR beta sequences accurately predicted HLA-A and HLA-B alleles in most subjects. Among TCR beta chains of equal frequency, HLA-associated ones were more clonally expanded in a later analysis.

The sequence was obtained from a man aged 25 to 40 in good health and CMV-seropositive. Sequences were obtained from PBMCs. The chain recombines TRBV5-1 with TRBJ2-5, with TRBD2 matching 8 bases. This CDR3 reads CASSLGGRPQETQYF. The DNA for the CDR3 is TGCGCCAGCAGCTTGGGCGGGAGGCCTCAAGAGACCCAGTACTTC.